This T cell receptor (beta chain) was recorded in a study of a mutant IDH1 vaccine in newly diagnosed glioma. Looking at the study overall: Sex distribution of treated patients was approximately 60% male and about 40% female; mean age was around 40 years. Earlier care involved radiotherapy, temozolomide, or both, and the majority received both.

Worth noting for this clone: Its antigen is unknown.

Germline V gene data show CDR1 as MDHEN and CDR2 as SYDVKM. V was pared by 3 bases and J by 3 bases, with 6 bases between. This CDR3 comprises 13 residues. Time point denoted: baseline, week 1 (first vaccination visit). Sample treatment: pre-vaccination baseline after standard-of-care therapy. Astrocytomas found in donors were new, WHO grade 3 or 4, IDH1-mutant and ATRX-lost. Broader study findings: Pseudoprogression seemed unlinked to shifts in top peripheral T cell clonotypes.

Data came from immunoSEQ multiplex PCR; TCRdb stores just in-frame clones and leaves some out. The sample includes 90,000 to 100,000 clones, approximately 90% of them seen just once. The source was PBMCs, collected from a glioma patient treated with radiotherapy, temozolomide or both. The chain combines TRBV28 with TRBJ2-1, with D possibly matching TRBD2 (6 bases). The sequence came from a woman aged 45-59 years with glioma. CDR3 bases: TGTGCCAGCAGTTTGACTAGCTACAATGAGCAGTTCTTC. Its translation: CASSLTSYNEQFF.